The 18 T cell receptor beta chains in this list originate from one sample, sequenced in a study of radiation and T cells in renal cell carcinoma. Time point given: blood 4 weeks post-SBRT, at nephrectomy. Noted treatment: 15 Gy SBRT to primary tumor, nephrectomy 4 weeks later. Produced via immunoSEQ multiplex PCR; TCRdb's table is partial and in-frame only. The sample has 130,000 to 150,000 clones; 80% to 90% are singletons. Material: blood, obtained from a patient whose treatment included radiotherapy and nephrectomy. The receptor set was obtained from a woman in her forties or fifties with renal cell carcinoma.

The chain combines TRBV5-1 with TRBJ2-7; 7 nucleotides agree with TRBD1. Germline V gene data show CDR1 as SGHRS and CDR2 as YFSETQ. V trimming: 4 bases; J trimming: 3 bases; junction bases outside the gene matches: 7. CDR3 size: 14 residues. The CDR3 DNA follows: TGCGCCAGCAGCGCCGGGACAGCTAACTACGAGCAGTACTTC. This codes for CASSAGTANYEQYF.

Notes on this clone: The same CDR3 arises from other DNA sequences in this sample as well. The chain employs TRBV27 and TRBJ1-5; 10 bases agree with TRBD1. The germline V gene has CDR1 MNHEY and CDR2 SMNVEV (reference sequence). Unmatched junction bases numbered 1, after V lost 0 bases and J lost 5 bases. The CDR3 sequence is 15 residues long. The CDR3 spells CASSLSGTGDQPQHF. The DNA for the CDR3 is TGTGCCAGCAGTTTATCTGGGACAGGGGATCAGCCCCAGCATTTT.

Concerning this clone itself: Other DNA sequences within the sample encode an identical CDR3. V is TRBV2 and J is TRBJ1-3; D may be TRBD1 (5 bases). Germline V lookup: CDR1 SNHLY, CDR2 FYNNEI. V was pared by 3 bases and J by 2 bases, with 14 bases between. The CDR3 is 16 amino acids. CDR3 protein: CASSELGGAAGNTIYF. The CDR3 DNA follows: TGTGCCAGCAGTGAGCTCGGTGGGGCCGCTGGAAACACCATATATTTT.

The chain joins TRBV19 to TRBJ2-6; D uncertain. The CDR3 runs 15 residues. CDR1 and CDR2 (germline): LNHDA, SQIVND (reference sequence). V was pared by 7 bases and J by 1 base, with 11 bases between. The DNA for the CDR3 is TGTGCCAGTACGGCACGCTCGTCTGGGGCCAACGTCCTGACTTTC. It specifies CASTARSSGANVLTF.

This clone was observed once. The rearrangement links TRBV10-3 to TRBJ1-5, with D unresolved. The germline CDR1 and CDR2 sequences are ENHRY and SYGVKD. This CDR3 has 16 amino acids. Trimming took 2 bases from V and 4 from J, leaving 15 bases between them. CDR3 nucleotides: TGTGCCATCAGTGAGAGAAGGGTAGGGCTTAATCAGCCCCAGCATTTT. Translation gives CAISERRVGLNQPQHF.

The chain has TRBV5-1 and TRBJ1-1, with D possibly TRBD1 on 6 matching bases. This CDR3 is built from 14 residues. CDR1 is SGHRS and CDR2 is YFSETQ in the germline V gene. V was cut by 4 bases and J by 0 bases, with 10 bases left in between. The CDR3 coding sequence is TGCGCCAGCAGCGTCGGGACACTGAACACTGAAGCTTTCTTT. Its protein is CASSVGTLNTEAFF.

The rearrangement joins TRBV27 to TRBJ1-1; 9 positions agree with TRBD1. The V gene end was trimmed by 4 bases and the J gene end by 1 base; junction bases not matched to a gene: 10. CDR3 length: 17 amino acids. Germline-derived CDR1 and CDR2 are MNHEY and SMNVEV (reference sequence). The CDR3 reads CASSYQQGQGWNTEAFF. Written as DNA, the CDR3 is TGTGCCAGCAGTTATCAGCAGGGACAGGGATGGAACACTGAAGCTTTCTTT.

This chain links TRBV5-4 with TRBJ2-7; the D gene is possibly TRBD2 (6 bases). Trimming took 7 bases from V and 6 from J, leaving 26 bases between them. Germline-derived CDR1 and CDR2 are SGHNT and YYREEE (reference sequence). CDR3 length: 16 residues. The CDR3 DNA follows: TGTGCCAGCTCTTTGATAGGGGCAGGACGGGGGTCCGAGCAGTACTTC. It encodes CASSLIGAGRGSEQYF.

The rearrangement joins TRBV4-1 to TRBJ2-5; TRBD2 aligns across 7 bases. The J call is in doubt because the DNA end fits TRBJ2-7 better. The CDR3 is 14 residues long. Germline-derived CDR1 and CDR2 are MGHRA and YSYEKL. This CDR3 reads CASSQGLAHYEQYF. DNA of the CDR3: TGCGCCAGCAGCCAAGGACTAGCCCACTACGAGCAGTACTTC.

The chain joins TRBV6-5 to TRBJ1-5; tentative D call: TRBD1 (5 bases). Per the germline V gene, CDR1 is MNHEY and CDR2 is SVGAGI. CDR3 size: 15 residues. Trimming took 6 bases from V and 1 from J, leaving 13 bases between them. CDR3 region: CASSPGLLSNQPQHF. CDR3 sequence (DNA): TGTGCCAGCAGCCCGGGACTCTTAAGCAATCAGCCCCAGCATTTT.

Of note for this clone: The same CDR3 also results from other DNA sequences found in this sample. V gene TRBV9 combines with J gene TRBJ2-3; D gene uncertain. Deletions cut 0 bases from V and 4 bases from J, with 3 bases between. Germline CDR1 reads SGDLS; CDR2 reads YYNGEE. The CDR3 sequence is 12 residues long. The CDR3 nucleotides are TGTGCCAGCAGCGTAGAAGCAGATACGCAGTATTTT. Amino acids: CASSVEADTQYF.

The chain couples TRBV21-1 to TRBJ1-5; whether TRBD1, the table's D call, matches the DNA was not checked. TRBV21-1 has pseudogene status. This CDR3 is built from 15 residues. The CDR3: CASSQTTGFRQPQHF. Here the CDR3 DNA reads TGTGCCAGCAGCCAAACGACAGGGTTCCGTCAGCCCCAGCATTTT.

This clone showed up just once. J is TRBJ2-5 and V is TRBV5-8; D is unclear. The CDR3 is 15 residues long. Trimming pared 1 base from V and 4 bases from J, leaving 14 bases between. Germline V CDR1 and CDR2: SGHTS, YDEGEE. CDR3 coding DNA: TGTGCCAGCAGCTTGCCTTTGACAATTCGAGAGACCCAGTACTTC. This codes for CASSLPLTIRETQYF.

The rearrangement joins TRBV5-1 to TRBJ1-2; D unclear. This CDR3 has 17 amino acids. Germline CDR1 SGHRS, CDR2 YFSETQ. Trimming removed 0 bases at V and 1 base at J, with 16 bases between. The CDR3 here is CASSLAPGSELNYGYTF. CDR3 coding DNA: TGCGCCAGCAGCTTGGCGCCCGGGTCGGAACTTAACTATGGCTACACCTTC.

This chain connects TRBV28 to TRBJ1-5; unclear D gene. The CDR3 is 15 residues long. From germline, CDR1 is MDHEN and CDR2 SYDVKM. Trimming left V 6 bases short and J 9 bases short, with 21 bases between. CDR3 DNA: TGTGCCAGCAGCCAAGCGTTAGGTCGGTTTCCGCCCCAGCATTTT. Encoded protein: CASSQALGRFPPQHF.

A single count supports this clone. The genes are TRBV10-3 and TRBJ1-3, with TRBD1 matching 7 bases. V lost 6 bases, J lost 0 bases, and 5 bases stayed unmatched. The CDR3 length is 15 residues. CDR1 ENHRY and CDR2 SYGVKD come from the germline V gene. CDR3: CAIRPGTVSGNTIYF. CDR3 in DNA: TGTGCCATCAGACCCGGGACAGTCTCTGGAAACACCATATATTTT.

The chain recombines TRBV18 with TRBJ2-5; D gene unclear. Germline assignment: CDR1 KGHSH and CDR2 LQKENI. The CDR3 is made up of 14 amino acids. The V gene lost 4 bases and the J gene lost 0 bases, with 9 bases spanning the gap. CDR3: CASSHGGYQETQYF. Written as DNA, the CDR3 is TGTGCCAGCTCACACGGTGGATACCAAGAGACCCAGTACTTC.

The chain employs TRBV7-8 and TRBJ2-5, with TRBD2 matching over 12 bases. The CDR3 is 15 amino acids. Looked up from germline, CDR1 is SGHVS and CDR2 is FQNEAQ. V shed 4 bases and J 5 bases; nucleotides not matched to a gene: 5. DNA for the CDR3: TGTGCCAGCAGCTCTAGCGGGGGGGCCCGGGAGACCCAGTACTTC. Its translation: CASSSSGGARETQYF.